This TCR beta chain emerged from a study of cytomegalovirus exposure and HLA in healthy donors. Remarks on this clone: Its antigen is unknown. The same CDR3 arises from other DNA sequences in this sample as well.

Findings and caveats of the study: A later analysis found that most CMV-associated TCR beta chains appeared HLA-restricted. Immune exposure data for these donors was limited to CMV serostatus. TCR beta sequences reportedly predicted most subjects' HLA-A and HLA-B alleles accurately. When analyzed later, the rates of TCR association showed variation by HLA locus, with DRB1 the most and HLA-C the fewest.

The CDR3 length is 13 residues. Deletions cut 4 bases from V and 2 bases from J, with 9 bases between. Per the germline V gene, CDR1 is SGHRS and CDR2 is YFSETQ. 13 Jbeta primers and 60 Vbeta primers were used for the PCR. The table came from immunoSEQ multiplex PCR; TCRdb's copy has only in-frame clones and leaves some out. This sample has almost 95,000 clones; roughly 71% occur once, and the top ten carry under 3%. The source material was PBMCs. This sequence was found in a man in his fifties or sixties in good health and CMV-seronegative. V usage is TRBV5-1 and J usage is TRBJ2-5; tentative D call: TRBD1 (5 bases). The DNA of the CDR3 is TGCGCCAGCAGCCCGACAGTTCAAGAGACCCAGTACTTC. Translation: CASSPTVQETQYF.